The 20 T cell receptor beta chains listed next were all sequenced from one sample in a study of T cells in tumors after PD-1 blockade. Using immunoSEQ multiplex PCR, the repertoire was profiled, and TCRdb retains in-frame clones only, with some absent. The sample has around 35,000 clones; 73% are singletons. This material consisted of PBMCs, taken after anti-PD-1 treatment. Receptors were obtained from a human donor with basal cell carcinoma.

This clone was seen repeatedly, ten times or more. The chain is built from TRBV7-2 and TRBJ2-1; no definite D call. The germline V gene has CDR1 SGHTA and CDR2 FQGNSA. The CDR3 consists of 14 residues. V was shortened by 6 bases and J by 8 bases, with 17 bases between the two germline ends. CDR3 region: CASSEDRFSDEQFF. The CDR3 DNA is TGTGCCAGCAGTGAAGACCGTTTTTCCGATGAGCAGTTCTTC.

The chain couples TRBV5-4 to TRBJ2-2; D ambiguous. Germline assignment: CDR1 SGHNT and CDR2 YYREEE (reference sequence). Trimming cost V 4 bases and J 5 bases, with 9 bases left between them. This CDR3 comprises 13 residues. The CDR3 protein is CASSLQRTGELFF. CDR3 DNA: TGTGCCAGCAGCCTACAGAGGACCGGGGAGCTGTTTTTT.

The chain joins TRBV12-3 or TRBV12-4 to TRBJ1-1, with a tentative D call TRBD1 (6 bases). Trimming removed 5 bases at V and 7 bases at J, with 14 bases between. CDR3 length: 13 amino acids. For the CDR3, the DNA is TGTGCCAGCAGTGTACAGGGACAAAATGAAGCTTTCTTT. Translating gives CASSVQGQNEAFF.

V gene TRBV7-2 combines with J gene TRBJ2-5; possibly TRBD1 for D (6 bases). CDR3 size: 13 residues. With 3 bases removed from V and 5 bases from J, the gap between germline ends came to 10 bases. CDR1 and CDR2 (germline): SGHTA, FQGNSA. DNA of the CDR3: TGTGCCAGCAGCTTCGCAGGGGAGGAGACCCAGTACTTC. Translated: CASSFAGEETQYF.

The chain recombines TRBV7-2 with TRBJ2-1; D assignment may be TRBD1 or TRBD2 (5 bases each). CDR1 and CDR2 from the germline V gene are SGHTA and FQGNSA. V was trimmed by 4 bases and J by 6 bases, leaving 13 bases between them. The length of the CDR3 is 14 residues. The CDR3 DNA is TGTGCCAGCAGCTCGGGGCCAAAGCCCAATGAGCAGTTCTTC. Translating gives CASSSGPKPNEQFF.

The gene calls are TRBV28 and TRBJ2-2; possible D gene TRBD1, 6 bases. Germline assignment: CDR1 MDHEN and CDR2 SYDVKM. This CDR3 comprises 17 residues. Trimming took off 5 bases at V and 4 bases at J, with 20 bases between the two ends. CDR3 in amino acids: CASSLPTGISGTGELFF. CDR3 in DNA: TGTGCCAGCAGTCTCCCGACAGGCATATCCGGCACCGGGGAGCTGTTTTTT.

The chain recombines TRBV2 with TRBJ1-3, with a tentative D call TRBD1 (5 bases). Trimming shortened V by 5 bases and J by 0 bases, and 8 bases separated the two germline ends. CDR3 size: 14 residues. The germline V gene has CDR1 SNHLY and CDR2 FYNNEI. The CDR3 reads CASSTGISGNTIYF. The CDR3 bases are TGTGCCAGCAGTACAGGAATCTCTGGAAACACCATATATTTT.

To note about this clone: One base away lies a much larger clone, so this may be a sequencing read error. V usage is TRBV9 and J usage is TRBJ2-2; possibly TRBD2 for D (7 bases). V was cut by 0 bases and J by 3 bases, with 9 bases left in between. This CDR3 is built from 15 residues. From germline, CDR1 is SGDLS and CDR2 YYNGEE. Here the CDR3 DNA reads TGTGCCAGCAGCGTAGAGGGGGGGCACACCGGGGAGCTGTTTTTT. Its translation is CASSVEGGHTGELFF.

The sample holds a few counts of this clone. The chain uses TRBV7-9 and TRBJ1-2; D perhaps matches TRBD1 (5 bases). Germline loops: CDR1 SEHNR, CDR2 FQNEAQ (reference sequence). Trimming left V 5 bases short and J 3 bases short, with 13 bases between. The length of the CDR3 is 14 residues. CDR3 sequence (DNA): TGTGCCAGCAGCCTTGGAGGAGGGGACTATGGCTACACCTTC. Protein sequence: CASSLGGGDYGYTF.

This clone turned up a few times. V and J are TRBV7-3 and TRBJ2-5; D not certain. The germline gives CDR1 SGHTA, CDR2 FQGTGA. The germline V and J ends were trimmed by 1 base and 5 bases, with 8 bases remaining between them. The CDR3 consists of 13 residues. CDR3 coding DNA: TGTGCCAGCAGCTTAAGTCCCATGGAGACCCAGTACTTC. This codes for CASSLSPMETQYF.

A single count supports this clone. This rearrangement joins TRBV11-1 to TRBJ2-3, with D hard to call. Germline values: CDR1 SGHAT, CDR2 FQDESV (reference sequence). This CDR3 comprises 14 residues. Deletions cut 5 bases from V and 1 base from J, with 10 bases between. The CDR3 nucleotides read TGTGCCAGCAGCGGGCCCCAGGGCACAGATACGCAGTATTTT. It codes for CASSGPQGTDTQYF.

The chain uses TRBV21-1 and TRBJ2-3; TRBD1 is taken as the D call from the table, unchecked against the DNA. TRBV21-1 is reported as a pseudogene. This CDR3 comprises 17 residues. The CDR3 DNA reads TGTGCCAGCAGCAAAGGGGGACAGGGTAGAGGCACAGATACGCAGTATTTT. Amino acid sequence: CASSKGGQGRGTDTQYF.

This clone was observed many times. The chain employs TRBV20-1 and TRBJ1-6, with a weak D call TRBD1 (6 bases). Between the trimmed V and J ends, which lost 3 bases and 7 bases, there was a span of 19 bases. The CDR3 runs to 16 residues. Per germline, CDR1 DFQATT and CDR2 SNEGSKA (reference sequence). DNA for the CDR3: TGCAGTGCTAGTGCCGGACAGTACGGAGGAAATTCACCCCTCCACTTT. Amino acid sequence: CSASAGQYGGNSPLHF.

The chain couples TRBV6-5 to TRBJ1-5; the match to TRBD1 covers 10 bases. The CDR3 has 15 residues. Germline V CDR1 and CDR2: MNHEY, SVGAGI. Losses at the gene ends were 3 bases for V and 8 bases for J; bases not matched to a gene: 7. The CDR3 loop is CASSYDRGLREPQHF. The CDR3 nucleotides are TGTGCCAGCAGTTATGACAGGGGGCTACGTGAGCCCCAGCATTTT.

The gene calls are TRBV6-2 or TRBV6-3 and TRBJ1-2, with D possibly TRBD1 on 6 matching bases. CDR3 length: 15 residues. V dropped 4 bases and J dropped 4 bases, with 16 bases sitting between them. CDR1 and CDR2 from the germline V gene are MNHEY and SVGEGT. This CDR3 reads CASSSLIGGPYGYTF. In DNA, the CDR3 is TGTGCCAGCAGTTCTCTCATAGGGGGACCCTATGGCTACACCTTC.

This rearrangement joins TRBV2 to TRBJ2-7; 7 nucleotides align to TRBD1. J was trimmed by 2 bases and V by 8 bases; bases with no gene match: 9. This CDR3 comprises 14 residues. CDR1 and CDR2 from the germline V gene are SNHLY and FYNNEI. CDR3 sequence (DNA): TGTGCCAGCGGGCCGGGACAGTCAACCTACGAGCAGTACTTC. Residues: CASGPGQSTYEQYF. The full variable domain, rest sourced from reference TRBV2 and TRBJ2-7, is EPEVTQTPSHQVTQMGQEVILRCVPISNHLYFYWYRQILGQKVEFLVSFYNNEISEKSEIFDDQFSVERPDGSNFTLKIRSTKLEDSAMYFCASGPGQSTYEQYFGPGTRLTVT.

The rearrangement uses TRBV7-9 and TRBJ2-3; D call uncertain. The V and J ends lost 4 bases and 1 base respectively, with 6 bases between them. Germline assignment: CDR1 SEHNR and CDR2 FQNEAQ (reference sequence). This CDR3 spans 13 amino acids. CDR3 sequence: CASSSMGTDTQYF. The CDR3, as DNA: TGTGCCAGCAGCTCGATGGGCACAGATACGCAGTATTTT.

This clone rates as medium-sized (0.01 to 0.1%). The chain carries TRBV11-3 and TRBJ2-3; D might be TRBD1 (5 bases). Trimming removed 5 bases from V and 4 bases from J, with 10 bases in between. Germline CDR1 and CDR2: SGHNT and YENEEA. CDR3 length: 13 amino acids. The CDR3 DNA reads TGTGCCAGCAGCCTTAAGACAGCAGATACGCAGTATTTT. Translating gives CASSLKTADTQYF.

CDR3 in amino acids: CASSDPRAGDNEQFF. The CDR3 nucleotides read TGTGCCAGCAGTGACCCTAGGGCCGGGGACAATGAGCAGTTCTTC. The chain uses TRBV2 and TRBJ2-1; the D gene is possibly TRBD2 (5 bases). Germline V CDR1 and CDR2: SNHLY, FYNNEI. The CDR3 runs to 15 residues. Between the trimmed V and J ends, which lost 3 bases and 5 bases, there was a span of 14 bases.

V gene TRBV6-5 combines with J gene TRBJ1-1; D ambiguous. V dropped 7 bases and J dropped 6 bases, with 18 bases sitting between them. The CDR3 has 14 residues. Germline assignment: CDR1 MNHEY and CDR2 SVGAGI. CDR3 in amino acids: CASKGYVGAPEAFF. CDR3 DNA: TGTGCCAGCAAAGGTTATGTCGGTGCCCCTGAAGCTTTCTTT.